This T cell receptor (beta chain) was sequenced for a study of response to subunit inactivated influenza vaccine. The study, taken as a whole, reports: The authors suggested that few new T cells are recruited per seasonal influenza vaccination.

One entry per CDR3 protein results from TCRdb running MiXCR on the RT-PCR reads. The sample contains 300,000 to 350,000 distinct CDR3 sequences, just over 20% of which appear only once. This clonotype was detected a few times. Its specificity is not known. V gave up 3 bases and J gave up 3 bases, with 11 bases separating them. This CDR3 spans 15 amino acids. Germline assignment: CDR1 MNHEY and CDR2 SVGAGI. This receptor was obtained from a man between 50 and 70 years old who received an inactivated influenza vaccine. V usage is TRBV6-5 and J usage is TRBJ2-2; no clear D. The sequenced sample was PBMCs from blood, obtained less than 22 months after vaccination. The CDR3 spells CASSYTRSYTGELFF. The CDR3 nucleotides read TGTGCCAGCAGTTATACGCGCAGTTACACCGGGGAGCTGTTTTTT.